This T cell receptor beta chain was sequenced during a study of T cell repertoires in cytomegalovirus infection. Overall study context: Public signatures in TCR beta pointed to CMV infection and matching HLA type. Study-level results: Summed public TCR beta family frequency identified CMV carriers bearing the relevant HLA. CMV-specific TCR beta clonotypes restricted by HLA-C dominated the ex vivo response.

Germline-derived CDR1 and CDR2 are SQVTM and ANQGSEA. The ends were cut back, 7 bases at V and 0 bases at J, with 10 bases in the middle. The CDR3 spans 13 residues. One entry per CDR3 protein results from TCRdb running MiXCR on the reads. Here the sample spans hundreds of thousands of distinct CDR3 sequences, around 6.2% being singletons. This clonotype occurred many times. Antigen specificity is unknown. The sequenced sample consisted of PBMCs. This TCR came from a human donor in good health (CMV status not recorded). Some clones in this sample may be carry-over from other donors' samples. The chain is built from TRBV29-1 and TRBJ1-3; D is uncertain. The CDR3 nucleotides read TGCAGCGGCCGACGGGACTCTGGAAACACCATATATTTT. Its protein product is CSGRRDSGNTIYF.